A single sample gave rise to the 23 T cell receptor beta chains below, sequenced in a study of beta chain features in type 1 diabetes. Expressed TCRB transcripts got sequenced, as all isolated RNA was reverse transcribed. Data came from immunoSEQ multiplex PCR; TCRdb stores just in-frame clones and leaves some out. The sample gives more than 300,000 clones, about 15% of which show up once; more than 0.015% is in the top ten. Sequenced: naive CD4+ T cells from blood. The receptors were gathered from a woman aged 18-29 years in good health.

V and J are TRBV9 and TRBJ2-7; 11 nucleotides match TRBD1. The CDR3 consists of 14 residues. J gave up 4 bases and V 4 bases, and 4 bases lay outside the gene matches. The V gene's germline CDR1 is SGDLS and CDR2 YYNGEE. The CDR3 DNA follows: TGTGCCAGCAGCCGGACAGGGGGCGTATACGAGCAGTACTTC. This encodes CASSRTGGVYEQYF.

CDR3 coding DNA: TGTGCCAGCAGCTTCCCGGGACAGGGGGCGGCGGATACGCAGTATTTT. Translated, it gives CASSFPGQGAADTQYF. The rearrangement uses TRBV7-9 and TRBJ2-3; TRBD1 matches at 12 bases. V gave up 3 bases and J gave up 6 bases; unmatched junction bases: 7. Germline lookup yields CDR1 SEHNR and CDR2 FQNEAQ (reference sequence). The CDR3 is 16 amino acids.

The chain links TRBV7-2 to TRBJ2-3; TRBD2 matches at 8 bases. Germline values: CDR1 SGHTA, CDR2 FQGNSA. There are 17 residues in the CDR3. Unmatched junction bases numbered 10, after V lost 1 base and J lost 4 bases. CDR3 protein: CASSLGVSGTYSDTQYF. CDR3 nucleotides: TGTGCCAGCAGCTTAGGGGTTAGCGGGACTTACTCAGATACGCAGTATTTT.

This clone was observed a few times. V gene TRBV19 combines with J gene TRBJ2-5; the D gene is possibly TRBD1 (7 bases). Germline V CDR1 and CDR2: LNHDA, SQIVND (reference sequence). V lost 5 bases and J 3 bases, leaving 13 bases between the germline ends. This CDR3 spans 14 amino acids. CDR3 DNA sequence: TGTGCCAGTAGTCGACTAGACAGGGAAGAGACCCAGTACTTC. Residues: CASSRLDREETQYF.

This chain links TRBV28 with TRBJ1-2, with 7 positions matching TRBD1. Germline loops: CDR1 MDHEN, CDR2 SYDVKM. CDR3 length: 14 amino acids. With 4 bases clipped from V and 4 bases from J, the junction kept 6 bases outside the gene matches. CDR3 loop: CASSSEGARYGYTF. The CDR3 DNA reads as TGTGCCAGCAGTTCAGAGGGGGCGCGCTATGGCTACACCTTC.

This clone was recorded a few times. Other DNA sequences in the same sample also yield this CDR3. The V and J genes are TRBV29-1 and TRBJ2-1, with TRBD1 matching over 9 bases. The CDR3 length is 13 residues. The V gene's germline CDR1 is SQVTM and CDR2 ANQGSEA. V lost 7 bases to trimming and J lost 3 bases; unmatched junction nucleotides: 4. The CDR3 sequence is CSARDRVYNEQFF. The DNA for the CDR3 is TGCAGCGCGAGGGACAGGGTCTACAATGAGCAGTTCTTC.

The table lists this clone with a few counts. The rearrangement joins TRBV2 to TRBJ2-7; a weak D match, TRBD1 (5 bases). Trimming cost V 5 bases and J 1 base, with 9 bases left between them. The CDR3 sequence is 13 residues long. Germline CDR1 is SNHLY and CDR2 is FYNNEI. As DNA, the CDR3 is TGTGCCAGCAGTAGAAGGACATCCTACGAGCAGTACTTC. Residues: CASSRRTSYEQYF. Together with reference TRBV2 and TRBJ2-7, the CDR3 gives the full variable domain: EPEVTQTPSHQVTQMGQEVILRCVPISNHLYFYWYRQILGQKVEFLVSFYNNEISEKSEIFDDQFSVERPDGSNFTLKIRSTKLEDSAMYFCASSRRTSYEQYFGPGTRLTVT.

This chain uses TRBV6-5 with TRBJ2-3; D might be TRBD1 (5 bases). This CDR3 is 16 amino acids long. Germline V CDR1 and CDR2: MNHEY, SVGAGI. V lost 4 bases to trimming and J lost 3 bases, with 17 bases between them. The CDR3, as DNA: TGTGCCAGCAGTTCGAGGAAGGGGTGGATAACAGATACGCAGTATTTT. Translating gives CASSSRKGWITDTQYF.

CDR3 region: CASSMGQGISWSRYF. Here the CDR3 DNA reads TGTGCCAGTAGTATGGGACAGGGGATTTCGTGGAGTCGGTATTTT. V usage is TRBV19 and J usage is TRBJ2-3; 10 bases line up with TRBD1. This CDR3 has 15 amino acids. V was pared by 3 bases and J by 14 bases, with 14 bases of the junction left unmatched. Germline loops: CDR1 LNHDA, CDR2 SQIVND (reference sequence).

V and J are TRBV4-1 and TRBJ2-2, with 10 bases that match TRBD2. CDR1 and CDR2 from the germline V gene are MGHRA and YSYEKL. There are 16 residues in the CDR3. The J segment lost 5 bases and the V segment lost 4 bases, leaving 7 bases of the junction unmatched. DNA for the CDR3: TGCGCCAGCAGCCTCACCCAGCGGGAGGGGACCGGGGAGCTGTTTTTT. Translating gives CASSLTQREGTGELFF.

J is TRBJ1-2 and V is TRBV25-1; D is unresolved. V was clipped by 5 bases and J by 8 bases, with 18 bases between them. The CDR3 is 14 amino acids. Germline CDR1 is MGHDK and CDR2 is SYGVNS. CDR3 sequence (DNA): TGTGCCAGCAGTACCTCGACGGCCGGGAAAGGCTACACCTTC. Translating it yields CASSTSTAGKGYTF.

The sample holds a few counts of this clone. The chain combines TRBV5-1 with TRBJ1-1; D gene uncertain. The CDR3 is 13 amino acids. The ends were cut back, 3 bases at V and 1 base at J, with 7 bases in the middle. Germline V gene sequence: CDR1 SGHRS, CDR2 YFSETQ. CDR3: CASSSTGNTEAFF. In DNA form, the CDR3 reads TGCGCCAGCAGCTCGACGGGGAACACTGAAGCTTTCTTT.

This clone was counted only a few times. This chain uses TRBV7-2 with TRBJ1-1, with 8 bases aligning to TRBD1. Germline loops: CDR1 SGHTA, CDR2 FQGNSA. CDR3 length: 15 residues. V gave up 5 bases and J gave up 6 bases; unmatched junction bases: 11. CDR3: CASSVAGGASAEAFF. The DNA of the CDR3 is TGTGCCAGCAGCGTGGCAGGGGGCGCAAGCGCTGAAGCTTTCTTT.

The gene calls are TRBV18 and TRBJ2-1, with unresolved D. This CDR3 comprises 14 residues. V was cut by 3 bases and J by 3 bases, with 9 bases left in between. CDR1 is KGHSH, CDR2 LQKENI, per germline. In DNA, the CDR3 is TGTGCCAGCTCACCGGGCAGAGACTACAATGAGCAGTTCTTC. The encoded protein is CASSPGRDYNEQFF. Full variable domain (rest looked up from reference TRBV18 and TRBJ2-1): NAGVMQNPRHLVRRRGQEARLRCSPMKGHSHVYWYRQLPEEGLKFMVYLQKENIIDESGMPKERFSAEFPKEGPSILRIQQVVRGDSAAYFCASSPGRDYNEQFFGPGTRLTVL.

The chain carries TRBV9 and TRBJ1-3; no firm D call. Germline CDR1 SGDLS, CDR2 YYNGEE. Deletions cut 1 base from V and 0 bases from J, with 14 bases between. The CDR3 runs to 17 residues. The CDR3 here is CASSVSTGTVSGNTIYF. The CDR3 region has the DNA TGTGCCAGCAGCGTATCGACGGGAACCGTCTCTGGAAACACCATATATTTT.

The V and J genes are TRBV28 and TRBJ1-2; TRBD1 is a possible D gene (6 bases). The CDR3 runs to 16 residues. V was shortened by 2 bases and J by 8 bases, with 21 bases between the two germline ends. The V gene's germline CDR1 is MDHEN and CDR2 SYDVKM. The CDR3 reads CASSLESQGGVGGYTF. In nucleotides, the CDR3 is TGTGCCAGCAGTTTAGAATCTCAAGGGGGAGTGGGCGGCTACACCTTC.

The chain is built from TRBV6-6 and TRBJ1-1, with D hard to call. Between the trimmed V and J ends, which lost 4 bases and 5 bases, there was a span of 8 bases. Germline values: CDR1 MNHNY, CDR2 SVGAGI (reference sequence). The CDR3 sequence is 12 residues long. CDR3 nucleotides: TGTGCCAGCAGTTCATCGGAGACTGAAGCTTTCTTT. Its translation is CASSSSETEAFF.

This clone was seen only a few times. The chain recombines TRBV7-3 with TRBJ2-7, with TRBD1 matching over 8 bases. The CDR3 sequence is 16 residues long. Germline CDR1 and CDR2: SGHTA and FQGTGA. Trimming took 5 bases from V and 2 from J; bases not matched to a gene: 11. DNA for the CDR3: TGTGCCAGCAGCCCCCCCTCGGACAGGGTACCCTACGAGCAGTACTTC. This codes for CASSPPSDRVPYEQYF.

The chain carries TRBV5-4 and TRBJ2-5; D gene ambiguous. There are 14 residues in the CDR3. Germline V gives CDR1 SGHNT, CDR2 YYREEE (reference sequence). V was shortened by 0 bases and J by 0 bases, with 6 bases between the two germline ends. The chain's CDR3 is CASSLAVYQETQYF. The CDR3 nucleotides are TGTGCCAGCAGCTTGGCCGTATACCAAGAGACCCAGTACTTC.

This clone was recorded a few times. V and J are TRBV18 and TRBJ2-3, with a possible D match to TRBD1 (6 bases). Germline loops: CDR1 KGHSH, CDR2 LQKENI. Trimming stripped 5 bases from V and 7 bases from J, with 16 bases between. This CDR3 has 14 residues. In DNA form, the CDR3 reads TGTGCCAGCTCAAAACAGGGTAATCCAAATACGCAGTATTTT. Its protein is CASSKQGNPNTQYF.

This clone was detected only once. The V gene is TRBV18, the J gene TRBJ2-1, with TRBD2 matching 14 bases. The trim removed 2 bases at V and 7 bases at J, leaving 13 bases unmatched. This CDR3 is built from 19 residues. CDR1 and CDR2 from the germline V gene are KGHSH and LQKENI. CDR3 loop: CASSPDGTSGSSFRNEQFF. The CDR3, as DNA: TGTGCCAGCTCACCAGACGGGACTAGCGGGAGTTCCTTCAGGAATGAGCAGTTCTTC.

The chain links TRBV29-1 to TRBJ1-5; TRBD1 matches 8 bases. Germline V gene sequence: CDR1 SQVTM, CDR2 ANQGSEA. Trimming removed 6 bases from V and 7 bases from J; junction bases left unmatched: 8. The CDR3 is 13 amino acids. CDR3: CSVNRGTGQPQHF. The CDR3 DNA reads as TGCAGCGTCAACAGGGGGACGGGGCAGCCCCAGCATTTT.

This clone was observed a handful of times. This rearrangement joins TRBV7-3 to TRBJ2-6; 8 positions agree with TRBD1. The CDR3 spans 18 residues. V shed 1 base and J 0 bases; nucleotides not matched to a gene: 5. The germline V gene has CDR1 SGHTA and CDR2 FQGTGA. The CDR3 reads CASSLMGQAYSGANVLTF. In nucleotides, the CDR3 is TGTGCCAGCAGCTTAATGGGACAGGCATACTCTGGGGCCAACGTCCTGACTTTC. The whole variable domain, filled in from reference TRBV7-3 and TRBJ2-6, reads GAGVSQTPSNKVTEKGKYVELRCDPISGHTALYWYRQSLGQGPEFLIYFQGTGAADDSGLPNDRFFAVRPEGSVSTLKIQRTERGDSAVYLCASSLMGQAYSGANVLTFGAGSRLTVL.